The sequence of this TCR beta chain was determined in a study of Ad26.COV2.S vaccination and SARS-CoV-2 variants. Specified treatment: roughly 18 received Ad26.COV2.S at low or high dose, single or two shots; about 5 received placebo; per-sample allocation not given. Specimens were obtained on day 63 following the first vaccine or placebo injection. The vaccine antigen was prefusion-stabilized Wuhan SARS-CoV-2 spike. Sequencing was performed with immunoSEQ multiplex PCR; in TCRdb, only in-frame clones are kept and a portion is missing. The sample lists 350,000 to 600,000 clones, nearly 90% occurring once. As for this clone: Its antigen is not identified.

This CDR3 has 15 amino acids. Germline V CDR1 and CDR2: MDHEN, SYDVKM. Trimming took 5 bases from V and 0 from J, leaving 10 bases between them. Study-wide results and limits: Total T cell responses were possibly underestimated by TCR breadth and depth analyses.

The receptor was isolated from a person between 18 and 59 years old who received the Ad26.COV2.S COVID-19 vaccine or a placebo. The rearrangement joins TRBV28 to TRBJ2-2, with D tentatively TRBD1 or TRBD2 (5 bases each). The source was peripheral blood, collected in a trial of Ad26.COV2.S vaccine versus placebo. Here the CDR3 reads CASSLGPSNTGELFF. CDR3 DNA sequence: TGTGCCAGCAGTCTGGGACCCTCGAACACCGGGGAGCTGTTTTTT. The full variable domain, rest sourced from reference TRBV28 and TRBJ2-2, is DVKVTQSSRYLVKRTGEKVFLECVQDMDHENMFWYRQDPGLGLRLIYFSYDVKMKEKGDIPEGYSVSREKKERFSLILESASTNQTSMYLCASSLGPSNTGELFFGEGSRLTVL.